This is a list of T cell receptor beta chains from one sample in a study of blood T cell repertoires in COVID-19. Profiling relied on immunoSEQ multiplex PCR, and the TCRdb table lists in-frame clones only, not all of them. The sample lists about 240,000 clones, 80% to 90% occurring once. The sequencing sample was made of peripheral blood. All receptors derive from a man between 60 and 75 years old with acute or convalescent COVID-19. CDR3s leave out the opening cysteine and the closing phenylalanine or tryptophan. Rows may omit the clone size; those that give it use once, few, many or a size class.

length | V | size | CDR3
12 | TRBV7-3 | . | ASSLKWSGSPLH
14 | TRBV7-2 | . | ASSLARTPPIYGYT
13 | TRBV5-8 | . | ASSLMGHLNQPQH
12 | TRBV11-3 | . | ASSLVSYTGELF
11 | TRBV5-1 | . | ASSQDRGQPQH
13 | TRBV18 | . | ASSPRAGVTDTQY
14 | TRBV28 | . | ASSLRQLATNEKLF
11 | TRBV25-1 | . | ASRQGAAYGYT
9 | TRBV20-1 | . | SASVLDTQY
15 | TRBV24-1 | . | ATSSRFGTSVGYEQF
13 | TRBV9 | . | ASSVASGGYYEQF
13 | TRBV3-1/TRBV3-2 | . | ASSHSPDRDYEQF
17 | TRBV7-2 | once | ASSVTGRTGPSGANVLT
12 | TRBV5-1 | . | ASSSGGRENIQY
17 | TRBV11-2 | . | ASSPGPIGGGEFNYGYT
11 | TRBV30 | . | AWSTGLGNTIY
11 | TRBV6-5 | . | ASTSGPAGEQY
14 | TRBV19 | . | ASSRVSGGQGNEQF
14 | TRBV9 | . | ASSVEGGSGYNEQF
11 | TRBV15 | . | ATTGGSTDTQY
10 | TRBV5-1 | . | ASSLTTDTQY
14 | TRBV7-8 | . | ASSLVGTEGNSPLH
11 | TRBV25-1 | few | ASSVGGNQPQH
11 | TRBV3-1/TRBV3-2 | . | ASSQVEGTEAF
13 | TRBV9 | . | ASSVAGVQGETQY
11 | TRBV7-6 | . | ASRLDSGNTIY
16 | TRBV4-1 | . | ASSQGQNVATSYNEQF
13 | TRBV28 | . | ASSATSGPYNEQF